This T cell receptor (beta chain) came from a study of lymphopenia after photon versus proton radiotherapy. Notes on the study in general: Survival link was tested only in deceased patients; proton benefit remains a possibility. Larger post-nadir TCR diversity loss correlated inversely with survival in deceased patients. Photon-treated patients lost naive T cells and TCR diversity; proton-treated stayed stable. Post-nadir diversity loss with photons came from oligoclonal expansion, particularly CD8+ Temra cells.

Some clones are missing from TCRdb's copy, which holds only in-frame ones; the method was immunoSEQ multiplex PCR. Of some 170,000 clones in the sample, less than 90% were seen once. Germline CDR1 and CDR2: LNHDA and SQIVND (reference sequence). V dropped 11 bases and J dropped 2; count of bases not matched to a gene: 12. The CDR3 length is 15 residues. About this clone itself: As yet, its antigen is unknown.

The V and J genes are TRBV19 and TRBJ2-5; 9 bases match TRBD2. Sequenced here: peripheral blood, sampled from a patient treated with photon-based radiotherapy. This receptor was taken from a man between 45 and 60 years old with gastric cancer. The CDR3 loop is CASKPGTSSQETQYF. The CDR3 nucleotides read TGTGCCTCAAAGCCCGGGACTAGCAGTCAAGAGACCCAGTACTTC.